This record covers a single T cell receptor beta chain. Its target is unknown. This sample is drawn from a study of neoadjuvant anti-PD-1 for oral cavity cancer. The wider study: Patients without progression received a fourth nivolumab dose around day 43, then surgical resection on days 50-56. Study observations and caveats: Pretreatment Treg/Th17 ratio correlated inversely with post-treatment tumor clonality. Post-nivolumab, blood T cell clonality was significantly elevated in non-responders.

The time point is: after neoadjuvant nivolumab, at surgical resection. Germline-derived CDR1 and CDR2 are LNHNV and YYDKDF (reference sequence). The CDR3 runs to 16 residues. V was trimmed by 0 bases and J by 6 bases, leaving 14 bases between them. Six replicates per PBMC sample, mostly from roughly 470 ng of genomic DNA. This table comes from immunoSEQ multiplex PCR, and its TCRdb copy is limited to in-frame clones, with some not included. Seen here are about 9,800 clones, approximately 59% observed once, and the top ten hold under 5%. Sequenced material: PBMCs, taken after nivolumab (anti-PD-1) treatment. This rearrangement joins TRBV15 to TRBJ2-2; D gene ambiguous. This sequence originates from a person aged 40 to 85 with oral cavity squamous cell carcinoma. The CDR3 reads CATSRDLRVAPGELFF. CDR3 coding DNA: TGTGCCACCAGCAGAGATCTAAGGGTTGCCCCCGGGGAGCTGTTTTTT. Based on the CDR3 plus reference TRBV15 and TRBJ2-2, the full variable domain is DAMVIQNPRYQVTQFGKPVTLSCSQTLNHNVMYWYQQKSSQAPKLLFHYYDKDFNNEADTPDNFQSRRPNTSFCFLDIRSPGLGDTAMYLCATSRDLRVAPGELFFGEGSRLTVL.